These 24 T cell receptor beta chains share one sample of origin, sequenced in a study of blood T cells in healthy people across ages (dated by TCRdb to the mid-2010s). Library method: 5' RACE. Sequencing was performed on an Illumina HiSeq 2500. The second PCR ran for roughly 7 to 11 cycles and used a J-beta primer mix along with a sample-barcoded 5' primer. Using fastp at Q25 and MiXCR, TCRdb reprocessed the public reads and kept productive beta chains. All rows with the same CDR3 protein become a single entry with the most common DNA and genes. In this sample the table shows 710,000 or so distinct CDR3 sequences, 32% of which occur a single time. Less than 20% of the sample comes from the top ten. Sequencing was performed on blood. The receptor source for this set is an elderly woman in good health. Donor details come from another sample of the same person, matched by shared clones.

In its sample, this clonotype was seen a few times. A much larger clone differs by one base, so this may be a read error. This rearrangement joins TRBV6-2 or TRBV6-3 to TRBJ2-3; D unresolved. The CDR3 extends over 13 amino acids. The V and J ends lost 6 bases and 7 bases respectively, with 14 bases between them. Looked up from germline, CDR1 is MNHEY and CDR2 is SVGEGT. Here the CDR3 reads CASSPRFWNTQYF. CDR3 bases: TGTGCCAGCAGCCCTAGATTCTGGAATACGCAGTATTTT.

This clonotype came up a few times. V is TRBV5-1 and J is TRBJ1-1; 7 nucleotides match TRBD1. Per germline, CDR1 SGHRS and CDR2 YFSETQ. This CDR3 region has 15 residues. V gave up 4 bases and J gave up 7 bases; unmatched junction bases: 13. CDR3 sequence: CASSESQGRGGEAFF. DNA for the CDR3: TGCGCCAGCAGCGAATCACAGGGGCGGGGTGGTGAAGCTTTCTTT.

The chain joins TRBV6-6 to TRBJ2-4, with D perhaps assigned TRBD1 or TRBD2 (5 bases each). Germline CDR1 MNHNY, CDR2 SVGAGI (reference sequence). The CDR3 runs to 12 residues. V was cut by 8 bases and J by 3 bases, with 8 bases left in between. CDR3 sequence: CASERGKNIQYF. The CDR3 DNA reads TGTGCCAGCGAGAGGGGCAAAAACATTCAGTACTTC.

This clonotype was seen repeatedly, ten times or more. The chain couples TRBV20-1 to TRBJ1-4; D gene unclear. Deletions cut 4 bases from V and 2 bases from J, with 11 bases between. Germline V gives CDR1 DFQATT, CDR2 SNEGSKA (reference sequence). The CDR3 has 14 residues. The CDR3 spells CSAIPRWTNEKLFF. DNA of the CDR3: TGCAGTGCTATACCCCGTTGGACTAATGAAAAACTGTTTTTT.

This clonotype occurred many times. The chain is built from TRBV28 and TRBJ2-3, with 16 bases fitting TRBD2. The CDR3 totals 19 residues. V shed 5 bases and J 1 base; nucleotides not matched to a gene: 9. Per the germline V gene, CDR1 is MDHEN and CDR2 is SYDVKM. The CDR3 loop is CASSPLGTSGGARTDTQYF. In DNA, the CDR3 is TGTGCCAGCAGTCCCCTCGGGACTAGCGGGGGGGCCCGCACAGATACGCAGTATTTT. The whole variable domain, filled in from reference TRBV28 and TRBJ2-3, reads DVKVTQSSRYLVKRTGEKVFLECVQDMDHENMFWYRQDPGLGLRLIYFSYDVKMKEKGDIPEGYSVSREKKERFSLILESASTNQTSMYLCASSPLGTSGGARTDTQYFGPGTRLTVL.

V gene TRBV4-2 combines with J gene TRBJ2-5; 14 positions agree with TRBD2. This CDR3 is built from 20 residues. Germline CDR1 and CDR2: LGHNA and YNFKEQ. V gave up 1 base and J gave up 11 bases; unmatched junction bases: 21. The CDR3 DNA follows: TGTGCCAGCAGCCAAGTTAACCCGGGACTAGCGGGAGTTGTACACTACAAGCAGTACTTC. It is translated as CASSQVNPGLAGVVHYKQYF.

The chain is built from TRBV7-2 and TRBJ2-4, with a weak D call TRBD2 (5 bases). The J call may be incorrect, as the DNA end agrees better with TRBJ2-5. This CDR3 spans 14 amino acids. Germline V gene sequence: CDR1 SGHTA, CDR2 FQGNSA. CDR3 nucleotide sequence: TGTGCCAGCAGCTCAGGACTCCCCGGGGAGACCCAGTACTTC. Translation gives CASSSGLPGETQYF.

This clonotype appeared a few times. One end of the junction fails to match germline, which may point to a read error. The chain carries TRBV4-3 and TRBJ2-3, with TRBD2 matching over 8 bases. This CDR3 region has 17 residues. Germline V gene data show CDR1 as LGHNA and CDR2 as YSLEER. The CDR3 coding sequence is TGCGCCAGCGGCCAAGCGGGTATTAGCCGGGGGGGGGTTACGCAGTATTTT. It specifies CASGQAGISRGGVTQYF.

The chain links TRBV3-1 to TRBJ2-2; no reliable D call. The V gene lost 2 bases and the J gene lost 3 bases, with 1 base spanning the gap. The germline gives CDR1 LGHDT, CDR2 YNNKEL (reference sequence). The CDR3 extends over 12 amino acids. Written as DNA, the CDR3 is TGTGCCAGCAGCCAACACACCGGGGAGCTGTTTTTT. This gives the protein CASSQHTGELFF.

The V gene is TRBV25-1, the J gene TRBJ1-5, with 7 bases aligning to TRBD1. V trimming: 2 bases; J trimming: 2 bases; junction bases outside the gene matches: 3. CDR3 length: 15 amino acids. The germline V gene encodes CDR1 MGHDK and CDR2 SYGVNS. The CDR3 sequence is CASSETGVGNQPQHF. The CDR3, as DNA: TGTGCCAGCAGTGAAACAGGGGTTGGCAATCAGCCCCAGCATTTT.

This clonotype was detected once. This clone may be a read error of a much larger clone one base away. The chain combines TRBV20-1 with TRBJ2-6, with D maybe TRBD1 (5 bases). CDR3 length equals 14 residues. Germline CDR1 DFQATT, CDR2 SNEGSKA (reference sequence). DNA of the CDR3: TGCAGTGCCACCGAAGCAAAAGGGGCCAACGTCCTGGCTTTC. Translated, it gives CSATEAKGANVLAF.

The chain is built from TRBV29-1 and TRBJ1-3; possible D gene TRBD1, 5 bases. Per germline, CDR1 SQVTM and CDR2 ANQGSEA. The V end lost 7 bases, the J end lost 3 bases, and 10 bases lay between the germline ends. The CDR3 has 12 amino acids. CDR3 sequence reads: CSGQGVGNTIYF. CDR3 bases: TGCAGCGGCCAAGGGGTTGGAAACACCATATATTTT. Looking up the rest from reference TRBV29-1 and TRBJ1-3 gives the full variable domain: SAVISQKPSRDICQRGTSLTIQCQVDSQVTMMFWYRQQPGQSLTLIATANQGSEATYESGFVIDKFPISRPNLTFSTLTVSNMSPEDSSIYLCSGQGVGNTIYFGEGSWLTVV.

Of note for this clonotype: A much more abundant neighbour one base away suggests this may be a read error. The chain recombines TRBV5-1 with TRBJ1-1; D perhaps matches TRBD1 (5 bases). This CDR3 is 14 amino acids long. CDR1 and CDR2 from the germline V gene are SGHRS and YFSETQ. Trimming removed 3 bases at V and 4 bases at J, with 13 bases between. The CDR3: CASSWDGGSTEAFF. The CDR3 nucleotides are TGCGCCAGCAGCTGGGACGGAGGGTCCACTGAAGCTTTCTTT.

This clonotype was seen ten or more times. The rearrangement joins TRBV29-1 to TRBJ1-1; D is unresolved. The CDR3 is 13 residues long. Trimming stripped 5 bases from V and 0 bases from J, with 10 bases between. Looked up from germline, CDR1 is SQVTM and CDR2 is ANQGSEA. The CDR3 protein is CSVLQPLNTEAFF. The CDR3 nucleotides read TGCAGCGTTCTTCAGCCTTTGAACACTGAAGCTTTCTTT.

The V call is TRBV7-8, the J call TRBJ2-3; 15 bases map to TRBD2. V lost 4 bases and J lost 5; bases outside the gene matches: 7. Looked up from germline, CDR1 is SGHVS and CDR2 is FQNEAQ. The CDR3 contains 17 residues. The CDR3 protein is CASSYRTSGRAIDTQYF. For the CDR3, the DNA is TGTGCCAGCAGCTATAGGACTAGCGGGAGGGCCATAGATACGCAGTATTTT.

This clonotype was detected only once. A clone one base away is much larger, so this may be a read error. J is TRBJ2-4 and V is TRBV11-1, with 7 bases fitting TRBD1. The end of the DNA aligns better with TRBJ2-7, so the J call may be wrong. CDR3 length: 15 residues. The germline V gene has CDR1 SGHAT and CDR2 FQDESV (reference sequence). The chain's CDR3 is CASGFGQDPTYEQYF. The CDR3 nucleotides are TGTGCCAGCGGCTTCGGACAGGACCCGACCTACGAGCAGTACTTC.

V usage is TRBV20-1 and J usage is TRBJ1-5, with D perhaps matching TRBD1 (5 bases). This CDR3 region has 14 residues. The germline gives CDR1 DFQATT, CDR2 SNEGSKA (reference sequence). Trimming took 7 bases from V and 5 from J, leaving 18 bases between them. Written as DNA, the CDR3 is TGCAGTGGGAAGGGGTCGGGGCCTCATCAGCCCCAGCATTTT. Translation: CSGKGSGPHQPQHF.

This clonotype has a count of ten or more. The rearrangement links TRBV9 to TRBJ2-6, with a weak D call TRBD1 (5 bases). V gave up 6 bases and J gave up 4 bases, with 17 bases separating them. CDR3 length: 16 residues. CDR1 and CDR2 (germline): SGDLS, YYNGEE. CDR3 sequence (DNA): TGTGCCAGCAACTCCAGGGCGCTAGGAGGGGCCAACGTCCTGACTTTC. Translating it yields CASNSRALGGANVLTF.

This clonotype was detected only a few times. The V call is TRBV9, the J call TRBJ1-1; perhaps TRBD1 as D (6 bases). V was trimmed by 3 bases and J by 6 bases, leaving 12 bases between them. Germline V gene lookup returns CDR1 SGDLS and CDR2 YYNGEE. The CDR3 length is 13 residues. The DNA of the CDR3 is TGTGCCAGCAGCGCAGGGGTTTCATCTGAAGCTTTCTTT. Translating gives CASSAGVSSEAFF.

The table lists this clonotype with many counts. DNA of the CDR3: TGTGCCAGCAGCTTAACCGGGATTGGTGAGCAGTTCTTC. Residues: CASSLTGIGEQFF. The chain combines TRBV7-3 with TRBJ2-1; possibly TRBD2 for D (5 bases). Per germline, CDR1 SGHTA and CDR2 FQGTGA. This CDR3 spans 13 amino acids. V was shortened by 0 bases and J by 9 bases, with 9 bases between the two germline ends.

This clonotype was observed once. This rearrangement joins TRBV7-9 to TRBJ1-1; a weak D match, TRBD1 (5 bases). Germline CDR1 SEHNR, CDR2 FQNEAQ (reference sequence). V lost 5 bases and J lost 3, with 13 bases in between. The CDR3 is 14 amino acids. In DNA form, the CDR3 reads TGTGCCAGCAGCGCAAAGGGACGGGACACTGAAGCTTTCTTT. It yields the protein CASSAKGRDTEAFF.

As for this clonotype: Being one base from a much bigger clone, this may be a read error. The chain combines TRBV3-1 with TRBJ2-3, with D perhaps given as TRBD1 or TRBD2 (5 bases each). The CDR3 is 15 amino acids. Germline CDR1 LGHDT, CDR2 YNNKEL (reference sequence). CDR3 sequence (DNA): TGTGTCAGCAGCCAAGAGGGGCTGCTCACAGATACGCAGTATTTT. It is translated as CVSSQEGLLTDTQYF.

The V call is TRBV29-1, the J call TRBJ2-1; 10 bases align to TRBD2. V dropped 6 bases and J dropped 6; count of bases not matched to a gene: 8. CDR3 length equals 14 residues. CDR1 is SQVTM and CDR2 is ANQGSEA in the germline V gene. The CDR3 bases are TGCAGCGTCAAAACGCTAGCGGGGGTCAATGAGCAGTTCTTC. Translated: CSVKTLAGVNEQFF.

V and J are TRBV20-1 and TRBJ2-6; D not resolved. Germline loops: CDR1 DFQATT, CDR2 SNEGSKA (reference sequence). With 5 bases removed from V and 0 bases from J, the gap between germline ends came to 8 bases. This CDR3 region has 14 residues. The CDR3 nucleotides read TGCAGTGCTCCGCCGATCTCTGGGGCCAACGTCCTGACTTTC. Its translation is CSAPPISGANVLTF.